This T cell receptor (beta chain) derives from a study of identical twins. TCRdb processed the 5' RACE reads anew with MiXCR; each CDR3 protein has one entry. The data show around 340,000 distinct CDR3 sequences, about 10% seen once. V gave up 6 bases and J gave up 4 bases; unmatched junction bases: 8. CDR3 length: 15 residues. CDR1 and CDR2 from the germline V gene are MDHEN and SYDVKM. This clonotype was observed a few times. Input material: naive T cells sorted from blood. This TCR was sampled from a woman aged 45 to 65 in good health. V usage is TRBV28 and J usage is TRBJ2-1, with TRBD1 identical over 8 bases. The CDR3 loop reads CASRFTGGSYNEQFF. DNA of the CDR3: TGTGCCAGCAGGTTTACAGGGGGAAGTTACAATGAGCAGTTCTTC.